Described below is a single T cell receptor beta chain sequence and its context. This sample is part of a study of blood T cell repertoires in COVID-19. Background on the study: Samples taken during acute and convalescent COVID-19 were collected in the United States, Italy and Spain. Sample material is recorded as cDNA or gDNA derived from T cells, B-cell-depleted T cells, or PBMCs.

In the original analysis: Estimation of nucleated cell counts relied on the amplification of reference gene primers. Some clones are missing from TCRdb's copy, which holds only in-frame ones; the method was immunoSEQ multiplex PCR. D and trimming were read from the DNA, whereas the V and J calls and clone size are those reported in that table. The repertoire consists of 150,000 to 180,000 clones, with less than 95% occurring once and the leading ten covering less than 0.6%. Germline values: CDR1 SNHLY, CDR2 FYNNEI. CDR3 size: 13 residues. V was clipped by 2 bases and J by 4 bases, with 8 bases between them.

Sequencing was done on a sample of peripheral blood. The sequence derives from a man aged 50 to 59 with acute or convalescent COVID-19. The chain couples TRBV2 to TRBJ1-2; possible D gene TRBD1, 5 bases. The chain's CDR3 is CASSEQGTYGYTF. DNA of the CDR3: TGTGCCAGCAGTGAACAGGGAACCTATGGCTACACCTTC.